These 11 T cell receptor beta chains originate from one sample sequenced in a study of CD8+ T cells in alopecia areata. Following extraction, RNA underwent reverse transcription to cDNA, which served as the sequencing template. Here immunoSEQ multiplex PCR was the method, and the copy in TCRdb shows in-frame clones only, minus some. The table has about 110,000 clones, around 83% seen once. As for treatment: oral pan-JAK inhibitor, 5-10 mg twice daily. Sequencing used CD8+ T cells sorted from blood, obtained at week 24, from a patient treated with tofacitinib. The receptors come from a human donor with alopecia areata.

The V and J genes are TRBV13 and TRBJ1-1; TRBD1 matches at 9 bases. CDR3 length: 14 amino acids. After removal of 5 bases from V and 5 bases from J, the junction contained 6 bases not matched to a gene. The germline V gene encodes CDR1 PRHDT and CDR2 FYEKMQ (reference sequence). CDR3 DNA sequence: TGTGCCAGCAGCGTACAGGGGGCGCAGACTGAAGCTTTCTTT. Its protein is CASSVQGAQTEAFF.

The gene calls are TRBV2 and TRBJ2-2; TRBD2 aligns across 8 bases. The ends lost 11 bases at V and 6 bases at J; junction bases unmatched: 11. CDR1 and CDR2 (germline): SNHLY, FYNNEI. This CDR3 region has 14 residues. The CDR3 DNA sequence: TGTGCCCTAGGTGGCGGGGGGCGCGCCGGGGAGCTGTTTTTT. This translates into CALGGGGRAGELFF.

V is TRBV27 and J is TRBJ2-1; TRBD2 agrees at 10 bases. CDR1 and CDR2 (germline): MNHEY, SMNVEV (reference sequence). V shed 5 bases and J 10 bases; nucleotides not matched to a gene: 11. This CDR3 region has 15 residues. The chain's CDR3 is CASSHSGGPGEEQFF. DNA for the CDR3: TGTGCCAGCAGTCATAGCGGGGGGCCTGGGGAGGAGCAGTTCTTC.

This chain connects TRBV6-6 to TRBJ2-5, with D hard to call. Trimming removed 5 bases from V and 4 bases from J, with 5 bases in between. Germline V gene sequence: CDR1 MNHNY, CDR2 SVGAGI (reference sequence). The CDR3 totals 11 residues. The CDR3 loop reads CASSKTETQYF. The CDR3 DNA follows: TGTGCCAGCAGTAAAACAGAGACCCAGTACTTC.

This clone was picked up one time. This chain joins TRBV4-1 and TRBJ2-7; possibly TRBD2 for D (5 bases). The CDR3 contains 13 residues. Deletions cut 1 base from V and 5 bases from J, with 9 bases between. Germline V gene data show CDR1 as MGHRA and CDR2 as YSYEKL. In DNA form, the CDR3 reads TGCGCCAGCAGCCAAGTGGTCGGGGACGAGCAGTACTTC. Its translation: CASSQVVGDEQYF.

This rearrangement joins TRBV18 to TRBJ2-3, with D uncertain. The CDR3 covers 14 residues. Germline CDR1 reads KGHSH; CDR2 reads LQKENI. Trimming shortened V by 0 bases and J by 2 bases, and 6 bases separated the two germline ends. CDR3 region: CASSPPTFTDTQYF. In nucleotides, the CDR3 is TGTGCCAGCTCACCACCGACCTTCACAGATACGCAGTATTTT.

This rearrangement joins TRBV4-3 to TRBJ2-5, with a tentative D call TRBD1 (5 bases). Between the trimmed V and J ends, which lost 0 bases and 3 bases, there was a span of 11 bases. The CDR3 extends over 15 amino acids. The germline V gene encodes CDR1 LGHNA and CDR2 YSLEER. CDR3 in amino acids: CASSQDSDSKETQYF. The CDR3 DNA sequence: TGCGCCAGCAGCCAAGATTCAGACAGCAAAGAGACCCAGTACTTC.

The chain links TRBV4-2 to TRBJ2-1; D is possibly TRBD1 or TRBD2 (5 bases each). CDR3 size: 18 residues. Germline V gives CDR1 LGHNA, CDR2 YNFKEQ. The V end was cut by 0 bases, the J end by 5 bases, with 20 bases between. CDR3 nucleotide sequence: TGTGCCAGCAGCCAAGATCTGGATCCGGGACGTGGCGACAATGAGCAGTTCTTC. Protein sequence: CASSQDLDPGRGDNEQFF.

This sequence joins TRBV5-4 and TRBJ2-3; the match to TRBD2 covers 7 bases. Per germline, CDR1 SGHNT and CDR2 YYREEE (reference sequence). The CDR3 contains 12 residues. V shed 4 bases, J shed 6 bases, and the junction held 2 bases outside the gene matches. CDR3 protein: CASSIGGDTQYF. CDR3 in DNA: TGTGCCAGCAGCATCGGGGGGGATACGCAGTATTTT.

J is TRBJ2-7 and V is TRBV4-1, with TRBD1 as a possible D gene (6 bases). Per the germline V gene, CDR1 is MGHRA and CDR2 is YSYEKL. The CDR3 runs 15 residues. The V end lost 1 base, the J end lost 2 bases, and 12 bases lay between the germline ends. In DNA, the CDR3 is TGCGCCAGCAGCCAAGTGGAAGGGGGTCCCTACGAGCAGTACTTC. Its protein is CASSQVEGGPYEQYF.

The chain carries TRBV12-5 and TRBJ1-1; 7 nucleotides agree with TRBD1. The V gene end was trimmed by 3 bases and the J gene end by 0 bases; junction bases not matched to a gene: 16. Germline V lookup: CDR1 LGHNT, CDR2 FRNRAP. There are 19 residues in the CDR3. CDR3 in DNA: TGTGCTAGTGGTTTCCTCCTTCAGGGGGACACGAAAATGAACACTGAAGCTTTCTTT. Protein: CASGFLLQGDTKMNTEAFF.